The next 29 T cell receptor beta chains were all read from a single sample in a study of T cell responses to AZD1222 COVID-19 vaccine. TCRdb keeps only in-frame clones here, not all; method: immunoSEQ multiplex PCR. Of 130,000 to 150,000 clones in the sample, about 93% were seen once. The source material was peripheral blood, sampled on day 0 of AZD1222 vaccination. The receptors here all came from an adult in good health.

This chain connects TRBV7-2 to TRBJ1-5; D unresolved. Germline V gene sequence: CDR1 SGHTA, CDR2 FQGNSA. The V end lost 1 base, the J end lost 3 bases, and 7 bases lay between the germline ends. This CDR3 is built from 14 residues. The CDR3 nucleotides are TGTGCCAGCAGCTTAGGGGGTCACAATCAGCCCCAGCATTTT. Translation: CASSLGGHNQPQHF.

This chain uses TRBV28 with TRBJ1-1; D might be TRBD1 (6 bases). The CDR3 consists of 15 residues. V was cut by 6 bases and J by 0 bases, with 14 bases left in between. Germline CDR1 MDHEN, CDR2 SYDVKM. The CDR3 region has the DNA TGTGCCAGCAGCCCTTGGGGGCGCCTGAACACTGAAGCTTTCTTT. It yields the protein CASSPWGRLNTEAFF.

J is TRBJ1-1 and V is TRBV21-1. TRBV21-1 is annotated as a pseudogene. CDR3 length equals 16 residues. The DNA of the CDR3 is TGTGCCAGCAGCAAAGTTCGGGGGGCGGGTGAGGCTGAAGCTTTCTTT. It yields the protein CASSKVRGAGEAEAFF.

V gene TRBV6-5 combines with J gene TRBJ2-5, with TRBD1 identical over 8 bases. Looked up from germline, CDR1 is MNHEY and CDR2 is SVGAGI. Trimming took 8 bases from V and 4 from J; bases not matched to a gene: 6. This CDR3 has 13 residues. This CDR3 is CASHRGMRETQYF. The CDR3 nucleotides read TGTGCCAGCCACAGGGGGATGAGAGAGACCCAGTACTTC.

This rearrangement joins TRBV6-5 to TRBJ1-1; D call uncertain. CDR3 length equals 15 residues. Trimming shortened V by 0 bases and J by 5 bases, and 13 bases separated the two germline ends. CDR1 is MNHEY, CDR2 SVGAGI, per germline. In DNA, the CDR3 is TGTGCCAGCAGTTACTCGCGTAGGTCGGGGACTGAAGCTTTCTTT. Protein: CASSYSRRSGTEAFF.

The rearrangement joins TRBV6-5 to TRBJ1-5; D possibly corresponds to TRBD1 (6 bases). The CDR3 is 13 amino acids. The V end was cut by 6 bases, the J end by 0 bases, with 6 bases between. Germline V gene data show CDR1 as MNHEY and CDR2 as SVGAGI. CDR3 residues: CASSRGSNQPQHF. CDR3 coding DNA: TGTGCCAGCAGCAGGGGTAGCAATCAGCCCCAGCATTTT.

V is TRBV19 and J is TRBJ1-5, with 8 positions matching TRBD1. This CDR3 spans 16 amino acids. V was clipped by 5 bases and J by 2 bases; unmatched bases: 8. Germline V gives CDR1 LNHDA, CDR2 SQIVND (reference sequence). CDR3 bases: TGTGCCAGTAGTTCGAGACAGGGGCTGGGCAATCAGCCCCAGCATTTT. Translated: CASSSRQGLGNQPQHF.

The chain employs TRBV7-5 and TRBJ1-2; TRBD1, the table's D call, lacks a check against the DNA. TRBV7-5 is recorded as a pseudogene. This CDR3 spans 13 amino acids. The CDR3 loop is CVRSTLTGSGYTF. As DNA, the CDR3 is TGTGTCAGAAGCACCCTGACAGGGTCTGGCTACACCTTC.

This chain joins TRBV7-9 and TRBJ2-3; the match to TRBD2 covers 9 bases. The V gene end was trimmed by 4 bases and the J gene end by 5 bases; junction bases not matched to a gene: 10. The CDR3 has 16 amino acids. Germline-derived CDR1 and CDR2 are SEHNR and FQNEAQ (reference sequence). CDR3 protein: CASSSGPAGGQDTQYF. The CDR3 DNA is TGTGCCAGCAGCTCCGGGCCAGCGGGGGGACAAGATACGCAGTATTTT.

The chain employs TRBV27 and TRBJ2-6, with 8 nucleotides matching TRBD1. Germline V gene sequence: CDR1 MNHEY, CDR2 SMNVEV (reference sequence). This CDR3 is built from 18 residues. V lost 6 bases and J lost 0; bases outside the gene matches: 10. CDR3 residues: CASRVRGQGSSGANVLTF. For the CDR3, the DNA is TGTGCCAGCAGGGTGAGAGGACAGGGTTCCTCTGGGGCCAACGTCCTGACTTTC.

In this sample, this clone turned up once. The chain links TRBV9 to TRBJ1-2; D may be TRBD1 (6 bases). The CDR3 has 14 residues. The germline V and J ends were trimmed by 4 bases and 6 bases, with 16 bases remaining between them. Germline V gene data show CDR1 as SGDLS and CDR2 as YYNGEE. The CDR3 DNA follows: TGTGCCAGCAGCCTGCAACAGGGAGGCGATGGCTACACCTTC. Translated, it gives CASSLQQGGDGYTF.

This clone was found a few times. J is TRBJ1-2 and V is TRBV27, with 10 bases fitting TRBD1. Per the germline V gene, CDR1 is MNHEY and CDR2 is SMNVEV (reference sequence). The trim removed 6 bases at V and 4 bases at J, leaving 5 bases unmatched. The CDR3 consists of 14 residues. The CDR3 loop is CASRVGQGLYGYTF. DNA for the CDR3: TGTGCCAGCAGGGTGGGACAGGGGCTCTATGGCTACACCTTC.

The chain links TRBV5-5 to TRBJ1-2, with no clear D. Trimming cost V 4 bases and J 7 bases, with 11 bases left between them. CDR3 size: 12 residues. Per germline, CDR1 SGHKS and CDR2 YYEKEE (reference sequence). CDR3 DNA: TGTGCCAGCAGCCCGCTCCCTGGTGGCTACACCTTC. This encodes CASSPLPGGYTF.

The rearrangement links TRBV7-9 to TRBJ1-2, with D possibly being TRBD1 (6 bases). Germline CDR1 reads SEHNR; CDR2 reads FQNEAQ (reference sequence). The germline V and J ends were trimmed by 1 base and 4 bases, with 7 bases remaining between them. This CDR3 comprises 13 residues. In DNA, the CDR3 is TGTGCCAGCAGCTTAGGGGGGGCCTATGGCTACACCTTC. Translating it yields CASSLGGAYGYTF. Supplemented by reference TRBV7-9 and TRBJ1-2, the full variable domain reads DTGVSQNPRHKITKRGQNVTFRCDPISEHNRLYWYRQTLGQGPEFLTYFQNEAQLEKSRLLSDRFSAERPKGSFSTLEIQRTEQGDSAMYLCASSLGGAYGYTFGSGTRLTVV.

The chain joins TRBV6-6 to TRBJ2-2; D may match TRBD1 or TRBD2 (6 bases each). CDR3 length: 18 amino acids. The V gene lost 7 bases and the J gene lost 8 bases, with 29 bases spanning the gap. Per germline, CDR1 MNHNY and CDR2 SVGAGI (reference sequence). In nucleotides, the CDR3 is TGTGCCAGCATTCGCGCTGGGGGGCCCTCAGAATCATCGGGGGAGCTGTTTTTT. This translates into CASIRAGGPSESSGELFF.

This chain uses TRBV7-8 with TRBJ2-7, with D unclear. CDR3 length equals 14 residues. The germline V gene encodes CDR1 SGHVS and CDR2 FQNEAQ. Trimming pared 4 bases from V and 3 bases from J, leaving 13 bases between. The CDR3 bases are TGTGCCAGCAGCTCCCAGACATCCAACTACGAGCAGTACTTC. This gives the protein CASSSQTSNYEQYF.

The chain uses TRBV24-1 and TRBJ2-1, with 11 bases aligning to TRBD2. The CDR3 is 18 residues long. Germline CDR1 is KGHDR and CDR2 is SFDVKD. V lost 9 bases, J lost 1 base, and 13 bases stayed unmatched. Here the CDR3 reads CATVRWGLAVFSYNEQFF. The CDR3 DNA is TGTGCCACCGTACGATGGGGACTAGCGGTCTTTTCCTACAATGAGCAGTTCTTC.

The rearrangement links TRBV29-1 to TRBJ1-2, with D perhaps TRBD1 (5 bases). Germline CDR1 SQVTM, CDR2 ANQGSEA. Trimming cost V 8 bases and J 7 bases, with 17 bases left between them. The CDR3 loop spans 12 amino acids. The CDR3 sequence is CSSSMAQGGYTF. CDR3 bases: TGCAGCTCTAGTATGGCGCAGGGTGGCTACACCTTC.

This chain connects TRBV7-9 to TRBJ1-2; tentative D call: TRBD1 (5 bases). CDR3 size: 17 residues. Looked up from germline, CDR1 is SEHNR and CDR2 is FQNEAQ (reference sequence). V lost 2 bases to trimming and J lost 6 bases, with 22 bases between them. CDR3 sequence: CASSLRFPWGPIHGYTF. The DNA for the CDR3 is TGTGCCAGCAGCTTAAGATTCCCATGGGGCCCCATCCATGGCTACACCTTC.

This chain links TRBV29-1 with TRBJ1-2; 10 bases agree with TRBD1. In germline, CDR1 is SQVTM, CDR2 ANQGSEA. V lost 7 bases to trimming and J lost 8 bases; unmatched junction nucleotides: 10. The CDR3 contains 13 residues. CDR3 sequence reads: CSGVAGQGLGYTF. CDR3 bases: TGCAGCGGAGTAGCGGGACAGGGGCTAGGCTACACCTTC. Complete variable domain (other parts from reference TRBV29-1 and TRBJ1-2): SAVISQKPSRDICQRGTSLTIQCQVDSQVTMMFWYRQQPGQSLTLIATANQGSEATYESGFVIDKFPISRPNLTFSTLTVSNMSPEDSSIYLCSGVAGQGLGYTFGSGTRLTVV.

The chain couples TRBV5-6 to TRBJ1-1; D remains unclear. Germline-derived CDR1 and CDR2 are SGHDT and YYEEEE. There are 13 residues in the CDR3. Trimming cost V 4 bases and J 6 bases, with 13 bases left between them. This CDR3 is CASSRSFRAEAFF. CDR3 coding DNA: TGTGCCAGCAGCCGTTCTTTTAGGGCTGAAGCTTTCTTT.

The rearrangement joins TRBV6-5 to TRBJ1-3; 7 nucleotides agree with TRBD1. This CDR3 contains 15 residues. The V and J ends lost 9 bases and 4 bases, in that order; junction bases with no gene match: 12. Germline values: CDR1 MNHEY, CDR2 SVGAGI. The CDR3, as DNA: TGTGCCAGTAAAGTCGACAGGGACCCAGGAAACACCATATATTTT. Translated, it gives CASKVDRDPGNTIYF.

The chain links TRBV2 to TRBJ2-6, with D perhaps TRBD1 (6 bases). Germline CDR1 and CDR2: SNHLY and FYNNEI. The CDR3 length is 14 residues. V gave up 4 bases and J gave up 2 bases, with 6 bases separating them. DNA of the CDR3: TGTGCCAGCAGTGGACAGGCTGGGGCCAACGTCCTGACTTTC. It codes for CASSGQAGANVLTF. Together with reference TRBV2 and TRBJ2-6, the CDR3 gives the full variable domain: EPEVTQTPSHQVTQMGQEVILRCVPISNHLYFYWYRQILGQKVEFLVSFYNNEISEKSEIFDDQFSVERPDGSNFTLKIRSTKLEDSAMYFCASSGQAGANVLTFGAGSRLTVL.

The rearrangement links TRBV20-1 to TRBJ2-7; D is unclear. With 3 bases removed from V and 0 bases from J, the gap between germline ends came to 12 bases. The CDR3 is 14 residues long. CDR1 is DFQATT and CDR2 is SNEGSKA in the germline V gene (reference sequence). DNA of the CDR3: TGCAGTGCTAGTGGTCATCCTAGCTCCTACGAGCAGTACTTC. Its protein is CSASGHPSSYEQYF.

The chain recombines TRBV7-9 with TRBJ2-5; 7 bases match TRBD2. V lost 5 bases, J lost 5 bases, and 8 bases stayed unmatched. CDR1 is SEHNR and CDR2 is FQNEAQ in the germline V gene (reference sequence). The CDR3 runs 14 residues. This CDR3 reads CASSPQGGLETQYF. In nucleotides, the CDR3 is TGTGCCAGCAGCCCCCAGGGAGGGTTGGAGACCCAGTACTTC.

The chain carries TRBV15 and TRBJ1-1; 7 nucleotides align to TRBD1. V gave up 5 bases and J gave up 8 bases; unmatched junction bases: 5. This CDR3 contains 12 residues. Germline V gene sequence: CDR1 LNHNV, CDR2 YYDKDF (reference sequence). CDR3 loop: CATSEAGQEAFF. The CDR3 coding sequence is TGTGCCACCAGCGAAGCGGGACAGGAAGCTTTCTTT.

DNA for the CDR3: TGTGCCAGCAGCTCTCACCCCAACAATGAGCAGTTCTTC. Translated, it gives CASSSHPNNEQFF. This rearrangement joins TRBV5-4 to TRBJ2-1; D unresolved. CDR3 length: 13 amino acids. Germline V gives CDR1 SGHNT, CDR2 YYREEE (reference sequence). Trimming removed 3 bases at V and 5 bases at J, with 9 bases between.

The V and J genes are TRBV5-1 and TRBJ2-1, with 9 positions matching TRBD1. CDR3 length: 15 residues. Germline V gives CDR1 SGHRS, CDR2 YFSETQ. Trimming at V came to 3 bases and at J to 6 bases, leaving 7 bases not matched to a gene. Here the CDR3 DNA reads TGCGCCAGCAGCTCCCGACAGGGGGTCATCAATGAGCAGTTCTTC. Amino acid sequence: CASSSRQGVINEQFF.

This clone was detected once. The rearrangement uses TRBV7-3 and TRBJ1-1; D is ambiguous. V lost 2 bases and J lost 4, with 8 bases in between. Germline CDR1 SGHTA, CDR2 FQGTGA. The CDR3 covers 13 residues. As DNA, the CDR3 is TGTGCCAGCAGCTTAGGTACAACCACTGAAGCTTTCTTT. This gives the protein CASSLGTTTEAFF.